This is a list of T cell receptor beta chains from one sample in a study of blood T cell repertoires in COVID-19. Clones were read by immunoSEQ multiplex PCR, and TCRdb kept only the in-frame ones, dropping some. The repertoire has over 15,000 clones, about 88% of them found once; the top ten carry approximately 16%. Specimen: peripheral blood. The receptors here all came from a man between 65 and 85 years old with acute or convalescent COVID-19. The CDR3 runs from the conserved cysteine through the conserved F or W. D genes are given only for firm matches. Clone size is shown for a subset of rows, as once, few, many or a class of expanded clone.

d_gene,j_gene,abundance,v_gene,CDR3aa,CDR3nt
TRBD1,TRBJ2-7,-,TRBV12-3/TRBV12-4,CASSFRDRGEQYF,TGTGCCAGCAGTTTTCGGGACAGGGGCGAGCAGTACTTC
TRBD1,TRBJ1-2,-,TRBV5-4,CASSLGGTAYGYTF,TGTGCCAGCAGCTTGGGCGGGACAGCGTATGGCTACACCTTC
TRBD1,TRBJ2-7,-,TRBV11-3,CASSLRDRGDYEQYF,TGTGCCAGCAGCTTACGGGACAGGGGGGACTACGAGCAGTACTTC
-,TRBJ2-2,-,TRBV6-2/TRBV6-3,CASSNRVTGELFF,TGTGCCAGCAGCAACAGGGTTACCGGGGAGCTGTTTTTT
-,TRBJ2-7,-,TRBV9,CASTPGGGVSEQYF,TGTGCCAGCACCCCCGGCGGAGGGGTGTCCGAGCAGTACTTC
-,TRBJ1-3,-,TRBV10-3,CAIGQGTSGGNTIYF,TGTGCCATCGGGCAGGGTACCTCTGGTGGAAACACCATATATTTT
TRBD2,TRBJ2-7,-,TRBV5-4,CASSLGLSSGAYEQYF,TGTGCCAGCAGCTTGGGTCTGTCTAGCGGAGCCTACGAGCAGTACTTC
TRBD1,TRBJ1-4,few,TRBV5-1,CASSSGQNEKLFF,TGCGCCAGCAGCTCGGGACAGAATGAAAAACTGTTTTTT
-,TRBJ2-7,-,TRBV4-3,CASSQDPEAYEQYF,TGCGCCAGCAGCCAAGATCCCGAGGCCTACGAGCAGTACTTC
TRBD2,TRBJ2-1,once,TRBV20-1,CSATRGGEQFF,TGCAGTGCTACACGGGGGGGTGAGCAGTTCTTC
-,TRBJ2-3,-,TRBV28,CASSPQGVTDTQYF,TGTGCCAGCAGTCCCCAAGGGGTCACAGATACGCAGTATTTT
-,TRBJ2-7,-,TRBV6-2/TRBV6-3,CASSYASRVPYEQYF,TGTGCCAGCAGTTACGCTAGCAGAGTCCCCTACGAGCAGTACTTC
TRBD1,TRBJ1-4,-,TRBV2,CASTFRQGATNEKLFF,TGTGCCAGCACCTTTAGACAGGGCGCAACTAATGAAAAACTGTTTTTT
TRBD1,TRBJ1-1,-,TRBV10-3,CAISGGQGGVLNTEAFF,TGTGCCATCAGTGGGGGACAGGGGGGCGTACTGAACACTGAAGCTTTCTTT
-,TRBJ2-3,-,TRBV18,CASSREGADTQYF,TGTGCCAGCTCCAGAGAAGGGGCAGATACGCAGTATTTT
-,TRBJ1-3,-,TRBV9,CASSAVGGGSGNTIYF,TGTGCCAGCAGCGCAGTCGGGGGAGGCTCTGGAAACACCATATATTTT
-,TRBJ2-5,-,TRBV28,CASNLQAETQYF,TGTGCCAGCAACTTGCAGGCGGAGACCCAGTACTTC
-,TRBJ2-3,once,TRBV7-3,CASSLTGQASTDTQYF,TGTGCCAGCAGCTTAACAGGCCAGGCCAGCACAGATACGCAGTATTTT
TRBD1,TRBJ1-4,-,TRBV19,CASTDTGQGREKLFF,TGTGCCAGTACCGACACGGGACAGGGCCGGGAAAAACTGTTTTTT
-,TRBJ2-5,-,TRBV7-3,CASSLGAQETQYF,TGTGCCAGCAGCTTGGGGGCCCAAGAGACCCAGTACTTC
-,TRBJ1-2,-,TRBV29-1,CGLDDDYGYTF,TGCGGCCTAGACGACGACTATGGCTACACCTTC
TRBD2,TRBJ2-2,-,TRBV4-2,CASSRGLAGENTGELFF,TGTGCCAGCAGCCGAGGACTAGCGGGAGAGAACACCGGGGAGCTGTTTTTT
-,TRBJ1-2,once,TRBV5-8,CASSRIEAFYGYTF,TGTGCCAGCAGCCGCATCGAGGCCTTCTATGGCTACACCTTC
TRBD2,TRBJ2-1,once,TRBV2,CASSEEAGYNEQFF,TGTGCCAGCAGTGAAGAAGCGGGGTACAATGAGCAGTTCTTC
-,TRBJ2-2,few,TRBV5-6,CASSFGRNTGELFF,TGTGCCAGCAGCTTTGGCAGGAACACCGGGGAGCTGTTTTTT
-,TRBJ2-1,-,TRBV6-6,CASIKGQGFYNEQFF,TGTGCCAGCATCAAGGGGCAGGGTTTCTACAATGAGCAGTTCTTC
-,TRBJ1-1,-,TRBV4-1,CASSPNFLSNTEAFF,TGCGCCAGCAGCCCCAACTTTCTTTCGAACACTGAAGCTTTCTTT
-,TRBJ2-7,-,TRBV11-2,CASSLVHPYEQYF,TGTGCCAGCAGCTTAGTACACCCCTACGAGCAGTACTTC
TRBD1,TRBJ1-1,-,TRBV9,CASSASDRVGLDTEAFF,TGTGCCAGCAGCGCATCGGACAGGGTAGGATTGGACACTGAAGCTTTCTTT
TRBD1,TRBJ2-7,-,TRBV5-4,CASSLEGAGWGYEQYF,TGTGCCAGCAGCTTGGAGGGGGCAGGGTGGGGCTACGAGCAGTACTTC
-,TRBJ1-1,once,TRBV19,CASSPQSGRGDDERHTEAFF,TGTGCCAGTAGTCCCCAATCCGGACGGGGGGATGACGAGCGTCACACTGAAGCTTTCTTT
TRBD1,TRBJ2-3,-,TRBV29-1,CSVGTGRGDTQYF,TGCAGCGTGGGGACAGGGCGAGGGGATACGCAGTATTTT
-,TRBJ2-7,-,TRBV5-1,CASSFLEGGSTYEQYF,TGCGCCAGCAGCTTCTTAGAGGGCGGTTCGACCTACGAGCAGTACTTC
TRBD1,TRBJ2-7,-,TRBV5-4,CASSLEGQAIYEQYF,TGTGCCAGCAGCTTGGAGGGACAGGCCATCTACGAGCAGTACTTC
-,TRBJ1-4,-,TRBV7-2,CASSLLAGYVEKLFF,TGTGCCAGCAGCTTACTGGCGGGGTACGTGGAAAAACTGTTTTTT
-,TRBJ2-2,-,TRBV21-1,CARSRCGYTGTGELFF,TGTGCCAGGAGCAGATGCGGATACACCGGCACCGGGGAGCTGTTTTTT
-,TRBJ2-7,-,TRBV29-1,CSVETRRIDSYEQYF,TGCAGCGTTGAAACAAGGAGGATCGATTCCTACGAGCAGTACTTC
-,TRBJ1-4,-,TRBV5-1,CASSLTGQNNEKLFF,TGCGCCAGCAGCTTGACCGGACAGAATAATGAAAAACTGTTTTTT
-,TRBJ2-1,-,TRBV14,CASSPLGGAGVNEQFF,TGTGCCAGCAGCCCCCTCGGAGGGGCTGGGGTAAATGAGCAGTTCTTC
-,TRBJ2-6,-,TRBV6-5,CASTRESSGANVLTF,TGTGCCAGCACCCGAGAATCCTCTGGGGCCAACGTCCTGACTTTC
-,TRBJ1-2,-,TRBV7-8,CASSSDQNYGYTF,TGTGCCAGCAGCTCAGATCAGAACTATGGCTACACCTTC
-,TRBJ2-5,-,TRBV21-1,CASSKGHQKETQYF,TGTGCCAGCAGCAAAGGACACCAGAAAGAGACCCAGTACTTC
TRBD1,TRBJ1-2,-,TRBV5-1,CASSSSTGGNYGYTF,TGCGCCAGCAGCTCGTCGACAGGGGGAAACTATGGCTACACCTTC
-,TRBJ2-6,-,TRBV7-2,CASSPDFGWANVLTF,TGTGCCAGCAGCCCAGACTTTGGTTGGGCCAACGTCCTGACTTTC
-,TRBJ1-6,-,TRBV6-5,CASSFQAFDNSPLHF,TGTGCCAGCAGTTTTCAGGCCTTTGATAATTCACCCCTCCACTTT
-,TRBJ1-5,once,TRBV6-6,CASRPDRNSNQPQHF,TGTGCCAGCAGACCCGACAGAAATAGCAATCAGCCCCAGCATTTT
-,TRBJ2-7,-,TRBV5-1,CASKGIRIYEQYF,TGCGCCAGCAAGGGGATTAGGATTTACGAGCAGTACTTC
TRBD1,TRBJ1-4,few,TRBV28,CASRDRGTEKLFF,TGTGCCAGCAGGGACAGGGGGACTGAAAAACTGTTTTTT
TRBD2,TRBJ2-3,-,TRBV10-3,CAISEGLAGSTDTQYF,TGTGCCATCAGTGAGGGACTAGCGGGAAGCACAGATACGCAGTATTTT
TRBD2,TRBJ2-3,-,TRBV15,CANCPMTSGRSSGTQYF,TGTGCCAACTGCCCCATGACTAGCGGGAGGTCGTCGGGTACGCAGTATTTT
TRBD2,TRBJ2-7,-,TRBV19,CASSIMAGGPVYEQYF,TGTGCCAGTAGTATTATGGCGGGAGGGCCCGTATACGAGCAGTACTTC